Following are 18 T cell receptor beta chains from one sample sequenced in a study of blood T cell repertoires in COVID-19. Here immunoSEQ multiplex PCR was the method, and the copy in TCRdb shows in-frame clones only, minus some. In the table there are 450,000 or so clones, around 90% of which are singletons. Sequencing was performed on peripheral blood. These receptors all stem from a young man with COVID-19, enrolled during active disease.

The chain has TRBV10-2 and TRBJ2-5, with 7 positions matching TRBD2. The CDR3 is 13 residues long. With 10 bases clipped from V and 0 bases from J, the junction kept 5 bases outside the gene matches. Germline-derived CDR1 and CDR2 are WSHSY and SAAADI. Written as DNA, the CDR3 is TGCGCCACCTCTCTAGCGGACCAAGAGACCCAGTACTTC. Its translation is CATSLADQETQYF.

The chain links TRBV2 to TRBJ2-2, with 7 bases fitting TRBD1. CDR3 length: 15 amino acids. Germline values: CDR1 SNHLY, CDR2 FYNNEI. V dropped 5 bases and J dropped 5; count of bases not matched to a gene: 8. The DNA of the CDR3 is TGTGCCAGCAGTAAGGACAGGCGCCGTACCGGGGAGCTGTTTTTT. It translates to CASSKDRRRTGELFF. The full variable domain, with the rest looked up from reference TRBV2 and TRBJ2-2, is EPEVTQTPSHQVTQMGQEVILRCVPISNHLYFYWYRQILGQKVEFLVSFYNNEISEKSEIFDDQFSVERPDGSNFTLKIRSTKLEDSAMYFCASSKDRRRTGELFFGEGSRLTVL.

The chain is built from TRBV3-1 (or the pseudogene TRBV3-2) and TRBJ1-5; D gene uncertain. V was pared by 1 base and J by 4 bases, with 11 bases between. Germline values: CDR1 LGHDT, CDR2 YNNKEL (reference sequence). The CDR3 is 15 residues long. In DNA, the CDR3 is TGTGCCAGCAGCCAAGGGCAGGTTAGAAATCAGCCCCAGCATTTT. This encodes CASSQGQVRNQPQHF.

This chain uses TRBV10-3 with TRBJ1-1; maybe TRBD1 (6 bases). There are 15 residues in the CDR3. The V gene's germline CDR1 is ENHRY and CDR2 SYGVKD. Trimming pared 6 bases from V and 4 bases from J, leaving 18 bases between. CDR3 loop: CAIRGIGQQTTEAFF. CDR3 coding DNA: TGTGCCATCAGAGGAATCGGACAGCAAACCACTGAAGCTTTCTTT.

V is TRBV11-1 and J is TRBJ2-1; 9 bases align to TRBD1. Trimming cost V 5 bases and J 2 bases; bases outside gene matches: 4. Germline V lookup: CDR1 SGHAT, CDR2 FQDESV (reference sequence). The CDR3 extends over 15 amino acids. The CDR3 nucleotides read TGTGCCAGCAGCCCCGGACAGGGGACCTACAATGAGCAGTTCTTC. Translated: CASSPGQGTYNEQFF.

The rearrangement uses TRBV2 and TRBJ1-5; 7 nucleotides align to TRBD1. V shed 5 bases and J 6 bases; nucleotides not matched to a gene: 7. Germline loops: CDR1 SNHLY, CDR2 FYNNEI. CDR3 size: 14 residues. DNA for the CDR3: TGTGCCAGCAGTAGACAGGGTACGGCTCAGCCCCAGCATTTT. Amino acid sequence: CASSRQGTAQPQHF.

This chain connects TRBV10-2 to TRBJ2-1; TRBD1 is a possible D gene (6 bases). Germline V gene lookup returns CDR1 WSHSY and CDR2 SAAADI. V shed 1 base and J shed 4 bases, with 11 bases lying between them. The CDR3 consists of 15 residues. DNA for the CDR3: TGCGCCAGCAGTGAGTACAGGGATATATACAATGAGCAGTTCTTC. It specifies CASSEYRDIYNEQFF.

The V and J genes are TRBV11-2 and TRBJ1-2, with TRBD1 matching 9 bases. Germline CDR1 SGHAT, CDR2 FQNNGV. The CDR3 runs to 16 residues. After removal of 4 bases from V and 8 bases from J, the junction contained 14 bases not matched to a gene. The CDR3: CASSSPERDRDRGYTF. The CDR3 coding sequence is TGTGCCAGCAGCTCCCCCGAGAGGGACAGGGACCGGGGCTACACCTTC.

J is TRBJ2-7 and V is TRBV7-9, with D possibly being TRBD2 (5 bases). The CDR3 is 13 amino acids. Between the trimmed V and J ends, which lost 2 bases and 6 bases, there was a span of 11 bases. Germline CDR1 is SEHNR and CDR2 is FQNEAQ (reference sequence). The CDR3 bases are TGTGCCAGCAGCTTAAGGGAGCCGGGCGAGCAGTACTTC. This gives the protein CASSLREPGEQYF.

The chain is built from TRBV4-1 and TRBJ2-3, with D maybe TRBD2 (5 bases). V lost 0 bases, J lost 4 bases, and 11 bases lay in between. There are 15 residues in the CDR3. Germline V gives CDR1 MGHRA, CDR2 YSYEKL. The DNA of the CDR3 is TGCGCCAGCAGCCAAGAACGGGGTAGCGCAGATACGCAGTATTTT. It yields the protein CASSQERGSADTQYF.

This chain uses TRBV10-3 with TRBJ2-3; TRBD1 aligns across 8 bases. The germline gives CDR1 ENHRY, CDR2 SYGVKD. The ends lost 7 bases at V and 1 base at J; junction bases unmatched: 7. CDR3 length: 15 residues. In DNA form, the CDR3 reads TGTGCCATCATGAGGACAGGGCCGGGCACAGATACGCAGTATTTT. The encoded protein is CAIMRTGPGTDTQYF.

This chain connects TRBV3-1 (or the pseudogene TRBV3-2) to TRBJ1-2, with 8 positions matching TRBD1. Germline CDR1 and CDR2: LGHDT and YNNKEL (reference sequence). The CDR3 consists of 16 residues. V dropped 4 bases and J dropped 6; count of bases not matched to a gene: 13. The CDR3 coding sequence is TGTGCCAGCAGCCGCTACTCCGGGACAGGACTTGATGGCTACACCTTC. The encoded protein is CASSRYSGTGLDGYTF.

J is TRBJ1-3 and V is TRBV7-8, with 7 positions matching TRBD1. Trimming at V came to 7 bases and at J to 4 bases, leaving 1 base not matched to a gene. The CDR3 contains 12 residues. Germline V gene lookup returns CDR1 SGHVS and CDR2 FQNEAQ. The CDR3 loop is CASTRGGNTIYF. The CDR3 DNA reads as TGTGCCAGCACCAGGGGGGGAAACACCATATATTTT.

The DNA for the CDR3 is TGTGCCAGCAGCTCGGGGTACCAAGAGACCCAGTACTTC. The encoded protein is CASSSGYQETQYF. V usage is TRBV7-2 and J usage is TRBJ2-5; D is possibly TRBD2 (5 bases). The V and J ends lost 4 bases and 0 bases respectively, with 6 bases between them. The V gene's germline CDR1 is SGHTA and CDR2 FQGNSA. This CDR3 region has 13 residues.

The chain uses TRBV12-5 and TRBJ2-1; the D gene is possibly TRBD2 (5 bases). Germline CDR1 is LGHNT and CDR2 is FRNRAP. Trimming pared 7 bases from V and 6 bases from J, leaving 16 bases between. The CDR3 is made up of 14 amino acids. The CDR3 bases are TGTGCTAGTGCGGACTCGGGGTGGGTCAATGAGCAGTTCTTC. Protein product: CASADSGWVNEQFF.

This chain joins TRBV19 and TRBJ2-5; D may be TRBD1 (8 bases). The germline CDR1 and CDR2 sequences are LNHDA and SQIVND (reference sequence). The CDR3 contains 15 residues. Trimming removed 6 bases from V and 4 bases from J, with 18 bases in between. CDR3 sequence: CASSTGGERGETQYF. The CDR3 DNA follows: TGTGCCAGTAGCACAGGGGGGGAGAGAGGAGAGACCCAGTACTTC.

This chain joins TRBV6-5 and TRBJ2-3; 12 nucleotides match TRBD1. This CDR3 contains 14 residues. In germline, CDR1 is MNHEY, CDR2 SVGAGI. V trimming: 8 bases; J trimming: 5 bases; junction bases outside the gene matches: 5. DNA for the CDR3: TGTGCCAGCGGGGACAGGGGGCAAGGAGATACGCAGTATTTT. Amino acid sequence: CASGDRGQGDTQYF.

This chain uses TRBV11-2 with TRBJ2-2, with TRBD2 matching 10 bases. Germline trimming cut 5 bases from V and 4 bases from J; bases unmatched to any gene: 13. The germline gives CDR1 SGHAT, CDR2 FQNNGV. The CDR3 has 18 residues. CDR3 region: CASSSRSSGGRGTGELFF. CDR3 DNA: TGTGCCAGCAGCAGTAGGTCTAGCGGGGGCCGAGGCACCGGGGAGCTGTTTTTT.